The T cell receptor beta chain described here comes from a study of PD-1 blockade in classical Hodgkin lymphoma. Study outcomes and limitations: Relapsed/refractory patients reportedly had lower baseline diversity than newly diagnosed patients.

No patient escaped relapse after autologous stem cell transplantation, and brentuximab vedotin exposure varied. The protocol was immunoSEQ multiplex PCR, while the TCRdb copy is restricted to in-frame clones and leaves out a portion. This sample has 9,500 to 12,000 clones, with 70% to 85% found just once. Worth noting for this clone: Its antigen is unidentified.

The V segment lost 4 bases and the J segment 3 bases; nucleotides outside the gene matches: 7. The CDR3 contains 15 residues. Germline lookup yields CDR1 SGHKS and CDR2 YYEKEE (reference sequence). Sequencing was performed on peripheral blood mononuclear cells (PBMCs), taken at baseline. The chain combines TRBV5-5 with TRBJ2-3, with TRBD1 matching 8 bases. The sequence was obtained from a human donor with classical Hodgkin lymphoma. The DNA for the CDR3 is TGTGCCAGCAGCCCGGGGGACAGGCTTACAGATACGCAGTATTTT. It codes for CASSPGDRLTDTQYF.